This T cell receptor beta chain is drawn from a study of T cell repertoires in cytomegalovirus infection. Via MiXCR, TCRdb re-called the reads, giving one row per CDR3 protein. This sample carries some 280,000 distinct CDR3 sequences, 12% to 15% of them seen once, and the ten largest clones take 8.5% to 9%. Germline loops: CDR1 SGHNT, CDR2 YYREEE (reference sequence). The CDR3 loop spans 15 amino acids. V was pared by 2 bases and J by 5 bases, with 8 bases of the junction left unmatched. This chain uses TRBV5-4 with TRBJ2-5; 8 bases agree with TRBD2. The specimen was PBMCs. This receptor was obtained from a human donor in good health (CMV status not recorded). Some clones in this sample may be carry-over from other donors' samples. The chain's CDR3 is CASSFLREGVETQYF. In DNA, the CDR3 is TGTGCCAGCAGCTTTCTACGGGAGGGCGTGGAGACCCAGTACTTC.